The rows below give T cell receptor beta chains drawn from one sample of a study of post-analysis software for immune sequencing data. TCRdb reprocessed the PCR reads via MiXCR and lists one record per CDR3 protein. The sample consists of around 250,000 distinct CDR3 sequences, about 40% of them appearing once. The sequenced material came from blood. Receptor source: a girl aged 5-17 years with multiple sclerosis. Both conserved end residues are part of each CDR3. A D gene is named only where the DNA matches it firmly. Clone size appears in some rows only: once, few, many, or a class for an expanded clone.

>TRBV29-1|TRBD1|many|TRBJ2-1
CSVDPTGGNEQFF
TGCAGCGTTGATCCTACAGGGGGCAATGAGCAGTTCTTC
>TRBV12-3/TRBV12-4|NA|NA|TRBJ2-2
CASSLGGSGELFF
TGTGCCAGCAGTTTAGGGGGGTCCGGGGAGCTGTTTTTT
>TRBV28|NA|few|TRBJ2-3
CASSFLAGTDTQYF
TGTGCCAGCAGTTTCTTGGCCGGCACAGATACGCAGTATTTT
>TRBV12-3/TRBV12-4|TRBD1|once|TRBJ1-1
CASSPYRDRVMNTEAFF
TGTGCCAGCAGTCCGTACCGGGACAGGGTCATGAACACTGAAGCTTTCTTT
>TRBV29-1|TRBD1|many|TRBJ1-1
CSVDPPGGTREAFF
TGCAGCGTTGATCCCCCAGGGGGTACACGTGAAGCTTTCTTT
>TRBV28|NA|NA|TRBJ1-2
CASSLLSRTGFTGYTF
TGTGCCAGCAGTTTACTATCTCGGACGGGCTTCACCGGCTACACCTTC
>TRBV7-3|TRBD1|many|TRBJ2-1
CASSAAGQGAHNEQFF
TGTGCCAGCAGCGCAGCGGGCCAGGGGGCCCACAATGAGCAGTTCTTC
>TRBV29-1|NA|NA|TRBJ1-1
CSVAGGTNTEAFF
TGCAGCGTTGCCGGGGGAACGAACACTGAAGCTTTCTTT
>TRBV20-1|NA|many|TRBJ2-3
CSAQEDAGTDTQYF
TGCAGTGCCCAAGAAGACGCGGGGACAGATACGCAGTATTTT
>TRBV28|TRBD1|NA|TRBJ2-7
CASSRRTGTYEQYF
TGTGCCAGCAGTAGGAGGACAGGGACCTACGAGCAGTACTTC
>TRBV19|NA|NA|TRBJ1-4
CASSMDGEKLFF
TGTGCCAGTAGTATGGACGGAGAAAAACTGTTTTTT
>TRBV7-2|NA|many|TRBJ2-3
CASSLLTNTDTQYF
TGTGCCAGCAGCTTACTCACCAACACAGATACGCAGTATTTT
>TRBV6-4|TRBD2|many|TRBJ2-1
CASSGTSENNEQFF
TGTGCCAGCAGCGGGACTAGCGAGAACAATGAGCAGTTCTTC
>TRBV20-1|TRBD1|many|TRBJ1-1
CSARDRTGYFFGAFF
TGCAGTGCCAGAGATAGGACAGGGTATTTCTTTGGGGCTTTCTTT
>TRBV7-2|TRBD1|many|TRBJ1-1
CASSRQGALKAFF
TGTGCCAGCAGCCGACAGGGGGCGCTTAAAGCTTTCTTT
>TRBV13|NA|NA|TRBJ1-6
CASSLGRANSPLHF
TGTGCCAGCAGCTTAGGCCGGGCAAATTCACCCCTCCACTTT
>TRBV7-2|NA|many|TRBJ1-2
CASTIQGNYGYTF
TGTGCCAGCACGATCCAGGGAAACTATGGCTACACCTTC
>TRBV5-1|TRBD2|many|TRBJ2-1
CASSTELAGSNEQFF
TGCGCCAGCAGCACGGAACTAGCGGGATCCAATGAGCAGTTCTTC
>TRBV5-1|NA|NA|TRBJ2-7
CASSLEPSSYNEQYF
TGCGCCAGCAGCTTGGAACCGAGCTCCTACAATGAGCAGTACTTC
>TRBV10-2|NA|NA|TRBJ1-2
CASNKDSYGYTF
TGCGCCAGCAATAAAGACAGCTATGGCTACACCTTC
>TRBV7-9|NA|NA|TRBJ1-1
CASSFAMNTEAFF
TGTGCCAGCAGCTTCGCTATGAACACTGAAGCTTTCTTT
>TRBV5-5|NA|many|TRBJ2-5
CASSPTWGRETQYF
TGTGCCAGCAGCCCAACTTGGGGACGGGAGACCCAGTACTTC
>TRBV4-1|TRBD2|many|TRBJ2-1
CASSHLLTSGGGNEQFF
TGCGCCAGCAGCCACCTTCTCACTAGCGGGGGAGGGAATGAGCAGTTCTTC
>TRBV6-8|NA|NA|TRBJ2-7
CASSYGSRRYEQYF
TGTGCCAGCAGTTACGGCAGTCGCCGCTACGAGCAGTACTTC
>TRBV7-8|TRBD2|NA|TRBJ2-5
CASSSRTVAGEQYF
TGTGCCAGCAGCTCGCGGACGGTGGCGGGGGAGCAGTACTTC
>TRBV28|TRBD2|many|TRBJ2-1
CASSLPKRAGDRNNEQFF
TGTGCCAGCAGTTTGCCCAAAAGAGCGGGGGATCGGAACAATGAGCAGTTCTTC